This T cell receptor beta chain comes out of a study of T cells in Graves' hyperthyroidism and ophthalmopathy. This clonotype came up many times. Its antigen is still unknown. What was amplified from RNA transcripts were TCR beta CDR3 regions. With the HTBI primer set, the TCR CDR3 went through a first round of RT-PCR. Via MiXCR, TCRdb re-called the multiplex PCR reads, giving one row per CDR3 protein. This table holds approximately 400,000 distinct CDR3 sequences, roughly 13% found once. Overall study findings and caveats: Among clonotypes expanded in thyroid above 0.001, most were also found in blood. Before onset, by a median of around six months, the model predicted ophthalmopathy.

This receptor was taken from a man in his fifties or sixties with Graves' ophthalmopathy. Sequenced input: blood.

CDR3 residues: CASSRAGSGINEQYF. The CDR3 coding sequence is TGTGCCAGCAGCCGCGCCGGGAGCGGGATAAACGAGCAGTACTTC. The rearrangement joins TRBV3-1 to TRBJ2-7, with 7 nucleotides matching TRBD2. The V gene's germline CDR1 is LGHDT and CDR2 YNNKEL (reference sequence). The CDR3 contains 15 residues. V dropped 4 bases and J dropped 5; count of bases not matched to a gene: 11.